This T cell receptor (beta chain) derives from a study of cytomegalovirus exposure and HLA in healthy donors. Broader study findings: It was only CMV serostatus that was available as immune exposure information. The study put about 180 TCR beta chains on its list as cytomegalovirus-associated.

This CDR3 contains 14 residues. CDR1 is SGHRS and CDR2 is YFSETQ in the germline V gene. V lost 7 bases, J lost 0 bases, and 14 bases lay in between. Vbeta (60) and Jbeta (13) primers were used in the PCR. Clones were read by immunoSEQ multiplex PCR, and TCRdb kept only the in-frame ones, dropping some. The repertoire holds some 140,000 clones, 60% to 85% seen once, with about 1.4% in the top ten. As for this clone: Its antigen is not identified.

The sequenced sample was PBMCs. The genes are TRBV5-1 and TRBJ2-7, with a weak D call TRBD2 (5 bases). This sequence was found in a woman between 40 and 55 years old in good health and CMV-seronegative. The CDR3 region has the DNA TGCGCCAGCTCCCGGACTTCCAGCTCCTACGAGCAGTACTTC. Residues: CASSRTSSSYEQYF. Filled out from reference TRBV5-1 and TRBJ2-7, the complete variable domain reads KAGVTQTPRYLIKTRGQQVTLSCSPISGHRSVSWYQQTPGQGLQFLFEYFSETQRNKGNFPGRFSGRQFSNSRSEMNVSTLELGDSALYLCASSRTSSSYEQYFGPGTRLTVT.